This T cell receptor (beta chain) was captured by sequencing in a study of blood T cell repertoires in COVID-19 (dated by TCRdb to about 2020). Background for the entire study: Collaborator samples came from the United States, Italy and Spain and covered acute and convalescent phases of COVID-19. Where HLA class I and class II types were available, the types were taken from metadata supplied by the sample provider, not from assay-based typing. The prospective study material was composed of cDNA or gDNA derived from T cells, B-cell-depleted T cells, or PBMCs. Nearly every sample came with metadata listing a de-identified subject ID, COVID-19 status, age in years and sex. Samples came from the ongoing ImmuneRACE study (first 160 participants) plus 1,254 subjects from 6 global collaborators. The repertoires were released in a freely available public database meant as a resource for research on the immune response to SARS-CoV-2. Deeply sampled blood TCRbeta repertoires from subjects exposed to, actively infected with, or recovered from COVID-19 were included in the dataset. Here is what the overall study found, with its caveats: How much clinical and demographic metadata was included differed by source and by participant, and the metadata was provided uncurated.

Between the V and J ends, shortened by 4 bases and 0 bases respectively, the junction contains 22 bases. From cysteine to phenylalanine, the CDR3 is 20 amino acids long. The sequence is cut down to CDR3 DNA, 60 bases in frame from base 1. According to the germline V gene, CDR1 reads MGHRA and CDR2 reads YSYEKL. TCRbeta CDR3 regions were amplified from genomic DNA by means of the immunoSEQ Assay, a bias-controlled multiplex PCR. The source study handled its data this way. The number of nucleated cells in each sample was estimated by amplification of reference gene primers within the assay. To quantify the absolute abundance of each unique TCRbeta CDR3 rearrangement, sequence reads were collapsed and filtered. For each sample, productive Simpson clonality was calculated as the square root of Simpson's diversity index across productive rearrangements. TCRdb stores this immuneACCESS table with in-frame sequences only. Part of the clones is absent; in the studies checked, under half of the shortfall reflects unresolved V genes, and no reason is known for the rest. For V, J and clone size, that table is used; D and trimming come from the DNA. Present in this sample are 65,000 to 95,000 clones, over 75% of which were seen just once. The ten largest clones capture 6% to 8% of the sample.

A note on this clone: The antigen this receptor binds is unknown. No base quality values were provided; no much bigger clone lies one nucleotide off.

Collaborating institutions collected whole blood in K2EDTA tubes following their own protocols. For TCRbeta analysis, collaborator samples were shipped as frozen whole blood, as isolated PBMCs, or as DNA extracted from either sample type. This chain joins TRBV4-1 to TRBJ2-6; the D gene is perhaps TRBD2, from 6 matching bases. Sequencing was carried out using peripheral blood. This receptor was obtained from a man between 65 and 85 years old with acute or convalescent COVID-19. The CDR3 protein sequence reads: CASSREVGTSPFSGANVLTF. The sequenced DNA is TGCGCCAGCAGCCGGGAGGTAGGGACTTCACCTTTCTCTGGGGCCAACGTCCTGACTTTC.